The rows below give T cell receptor beta chains drawn from one sample of a study of T cell responses to AZD1222 COVID-19 vaccine. The repertoire was sequenced with immunoSEQ multiplex PCR; TCRdb's copy has only in-frame clones and lacks some. The table shows 95,000 to 130,000 clones, with around 94% occurring only once. This material consisted of peripheral blood, taken on day 0 of AZD1222 vaccination. Every receptor here comes from an adult in good health. The CDR3 runs from the conserved cysteine through the conserved F or W. The D gene is left open where the match is weak. Clone size appears in some rows only: once, few, many, or a class for an expanded clone.

D	J	size	V	DNA	CDR3
-	TRBJ1-5	-	TRBV5-6	TGTGCCAGCAGCTTGGCCCCGGGTGGTCAGCCCCAGCATTTT	CASSLAPGGQPQHF
-	TRBJ2-1	-	TRBV24-1	TGTGCCACCAGTGACAGGACAAGCTCCTACAATGAGCAGTTCTTC	CATSDRTSSYNEQFF
-	TRBJ2-1	-	TRBV3-1/TRBV3-2	TGTGCCAGCAGCCAAGATCAAGGGTACAATGAGCAGTTCTTC	CASSQDQGYNEQFF
-	TRBJ1-2	-	TRBV28	TGTGCCAGCAGTTTATACAGGGAAGGCTACACCTTC	CASSLYREGYTF
-	TRBJ2-3	-	TRBV7-9	TGTGCCAGCAGCTCAGGGGCGGGAGTAACAGATACGCAGTATTTT	CASSSGAGVTDTQYF
-	TRBJ1-1	-	TRBV21-1	TGTGCCAGCAGGGAGACAAGACGGAACACTGAAGCTTTCTTT	CASRETRRNTEAFF
-	TRBJ2-3	-	TRBV27	TGTGCCAGCAGTCCCCACCCCCCCCCACGAGATACGCAGTATTTT	CASSPHPPPRDTQYF
TRBD1	TRBJ1-4	-	TRBV7-9	TGTGCCAGCAGCCTTGAGACAGGGGGACCAACTAATGAAAAACTGTTTTTT	CASSLETGGPTNEKLFF
-	TRBJ1-4	-	TRBV11-2	TGTGCCAGCACAGGGAACCCGGATGAAAAACTGTTTTTT	CASTGNPDEKLFF
-	TRBJ1-2	-	TRBV5-1	TGCGCCAGCAGCCCTCGCTTCGACTATGGCTACACCTTC	CASSPRFDYGYTF
-	TRBJ2-1	-	TRBV19	TGTGCCACTTCGGACAATGAGCAGTTCTTC	CATSDNEQFF
TRBD2	TRBJ2-3	-	TRBV11-3	TGTGCCAGCAGCTCTTTTTTCAACGGCAGCGGGAGCGCAGATACGCAGTATTTT	CASSSFFNGSGSADTQYF
-	TRBJ2-7	-	TRBV15	TGTGCCACCAGCCCCCGGGGATACGAGCAGTACTTC	CATSPRGYEQYF
-	TRBJ1-5	-	TRBV7-9	TGTGCCAGCAGCTTAGGTGGGGTGGGCAATCAGCCCCAGCATTTT	CASSLGGVGNQPQHF
TRBD2	TRBJ2-2	-	TRBV4-1	TGCGCCAGCAGCCAACTACTGGGACTAGCGGGAGCCGGCGGGGAGCTGTTTTTT	CASSQLLGLAGAGGELFF
TRBD2	TRBJ2-2	-	TRBV3-1/TRBV3-2	TGTGCCAGCAGCCACTGGGCGGGAGGGAAGAACACCGGGGAGCTGTTTTTT	CASSHWAGGKNTGELFF
TRBD2	TRBJ2-7	-	TRBV5-4	TGTGCCAGCAGCTCGGGGACTAGAGCGAACGAGCAGTACTTC	CASSSGTRANEQYF
TRBD2	TRBJ2-7	once	TRBV7-2	TGTGCCAGCAGCGTCCGGACTAGCGGGAGTCAATACGAGCAGTACTTC	CASSVRTSGSQYEQYF
-	TRBJ1-6	-	TRBV7-9	TGTGCCACCTCCGGGAAAAGCTCCTATAATTCACCCCTCCACTTT	CATSGKSSYNSPLHF
-	TRBJ2-1	-	TRBV2	TGTGCCACCTACCGTAGCGACCGATTGAGCTCCTACAATGAGCAGTTCTTC	CATYRSDRLSSYNEQFF
-	TRBJ2-1	-	TRBV10-3	TGTGCCATCGGGATAGCGGTCGGACCGACCTACAATGAGCAGTTCTTC	CAIGIAVGPTYNEQFF
-	TRBJ2-7	-	TRBV15	TGTGCCACCAGCAGCGGATCTTACTACGAGCAGTACTTC	CATSSGSYYEQYF
-	TRBJ2-7	-	TRBV7-8	TGTGCCAGCAGCTTAGAGGGTAGTAAAGTCTACGAGCAGTACTTC	CASSLEGSKVYEQYF
TRBD2	TRBJ2-7	-	TRBV4-1	TGCGCCAGCAGCCAAGTCTCGAGAATAGCGGGCGAGCAGTACTTC	CASSQVSRIAGEQYF
TRBD1	TRBJ1-1	-	TRBV11-3	TGTGCCAGCAGCGAACAGGGGGTGAACACTGAAGCTTTCTTT	CASSEQGVNTEAFF
TRBD1	TRBJ1-2	-	TRBV5-1	TGCGCCAGCAGCCCAGGTTCGGGACAGCAAGGGCTTGACTACACCTTC	CASSPGSGQQGLDYTF
-	TRBJ1-5	-	TRBV28	TGTGCCAGCAGTTTCCCAAGAAGGGGTGAAATATCGGCCCAGCATTTT	CASSFPRRGEISAQHF
-	TRBJ2-5	-	TRBV5-1	TGCGCCAGCAGCTTGGAGCCCCAAGGGTTCCGAGAGACCCAGTACTTC	CASSLEPQGFRETQYF
-	TRBJ2-7	-	TRBV27	TGTGCCAGCAGTTACGGGACCTCCTACGAGCAGTACTTC	CASSYGTSYEQYF
-	TRBJ2-1	-	TRBV6-5	TGTGCCAGCAGGGCGACAGACTCCTACAATGAGCAGTTCTTC	CASRATDSYNEQFF
-	TRBJ1-2	-	TRBV10-3	TGTGCCATCAATGTACCAGGGCCTCTTGGCTACACCTTC	CAINVPGPLGYTF
TRBD1	TRBJ2-7	-	TRBV29-1	TGCAGCGTTGACATGACAGGGACCGAGCAGTACTTC	CSVDMTGTEQYF